The present entry profiles one T cell receptor beta chain with its context. In this sample, this clonotype turned up a few times. Its specific antigen is unknown. The junction and the germline gene differ at one end; a read error may be behind it. The sample was run on an Illumina HiSeq 2500. TCR beta libraries were prepared by quantitative 5'-RACE with molecular barcodes. Regarding the original processing steps: A new computational method, built on a probabilistic model of VDJ rearrangement, was used to identify disease-linked TCR variants. Starting from the raw public reads, TCRdb applied fastp trimming at Q25, assembled clones with MiXCR and retained in-frame beta chains. Each entry merges the rows of one CDR3 protein and shows their most common DNA and genes. These V and J calls are TCRdb output, not the study's own analysis. The sample data list approximately 520,000 distinct CDR3 sequences, and about 5.7% of these were observed just once. Under 4.5% of the sample comes from the top ten.

This record belongs to a study of CD8 T cells in ankylosing spondylitis (dated by TCRdb to about 2017). Regarding the study in general: T cell receptor beta repertoires were profiled in healthy donors and ankylosing spondylitis patients so that disease-linked TCR variants could be found. The full study cohort was made up of about two dozen ankylosing spondylitis patients and about a hundred healthy donors. Peripheral blood was sampled, and synovial fluid was additionally collected from ankylosing spondylitis patients. Broader findings and caveats from the paper: Some motif variants had previously been reported in the synovial fluid and blood of reactive arthritis patients, which suggests shared mechanisms of disease initiation. The disease-linked clones had a CD8+ phenotype and were found at relatively low frequencies in peripheral blood. According to the report, matched synovial fluid samples from ankylosing spondylitis patients were significantly enriched for the disease-linked clones. A TCR beta motif made up of roughly eight highly homologous amino acid variants appeared to be characteristic of blood from ankylosing spondylitis patients.

From its cysteine to its phenylalanine, the CDR3 spans 15 amino acids. Here the CDR3 DNA is all that survives: 45 bases in frame from base 1. The germline V gene specifies MGHRA as CDR1 and YSYEKL as CDR2. The chain couples TRBV4-1 to TRBJ2-4; no D gene is confidently identified. The sequencing sample was made of blood, either unsorted or a sorted T cell fraction (not recorded which). The TCR originated in a male donor with ankylosing spondylitis. The sequenced DNA: TGCGCCAGCAGCGAAGAGAGGCAGACCAAAAACATTCAGTACTTC. This is translated as CASSEERQTKNIQYF.